This T cell receptor beta chain was found in a study of cytomegalovirus exposure and HLA in healthy donors. The PCR ran on 60 Vbeta and 13 Jbeta primers. Some clones are missing from TCRdb's copy, which holds only in-frame ones; the method was immunoSEQ multiplex PCR. The sample shows under 200,000 clones, roughly 85% of them seen only once. V shed 4 bases, J shed 7 bases, and the junction held 9 bases outside the gene matches. Germline values: CDR1 MNHEY, CDR2 SVGAGI. This CDR3 region has 15 residues. Worth noting for this clone: The antigen remains unidentified.

The study, taken as a whole, reports: An analysis that was carried out later associated 16,951 TCR beta sequences with HLA alleles at 0.05 false discovery rate. Some TCR beta chains (roughly 160 of them) were listed as cytomegalovirus-associated.

The chain combines TRBV6-5 with TRBJ1-2; 10 bases are a match to TRBD1. What was sequenced was PBMCs. The sequence came from a man aged 30 to 39 in good health and CMV-seropositive. CDR3 nucleotide sequence: TGTGCCAGCAGTTCCCACGGGACAGGGGTGGTTGGCTACACCTTC. Amino acids: CASSSHGTGVVGYTF.